The clone carrying this T cell receptor (beta chain) was counted only a few times. Only in-frame clones appear in the TCRdb table, and some are missing; sequencing was by immunoSEQ multiplex PCR. The sample has some 30,000 clones, about four fifths seen once. The CDR3 length is 13 residues. Per the germline V gene, CDR1 is KGHSH and CDR2 is LQKENI. The V gene lost 0 bases and the J gene lost 11 bases, with 13 bases spanning the gap. The data are from a study of preoperative IRX-2 immunotherapy in early breast cancer. Regarding treatment: preoperative locoregional IRX-2 cytokine immunotherapy. Samples came from a phase Ib trial of preoperative locoregional IRX-2 cytokine immunotherapy.

This receptor was obtained from a human donor with breast cancer. The specimen was lymph node tissue, collected from a patient treated with IRX-2 immunotherapy. V and J are TRBV18 and TRBJ1-1; no firm D call. This CDR3 reads CASSPPPRERAFF. The DNA of the CDR3 is TGTGCCAGCTCACCACCTCCTAGGGAGCGGGCTTTCTTT.